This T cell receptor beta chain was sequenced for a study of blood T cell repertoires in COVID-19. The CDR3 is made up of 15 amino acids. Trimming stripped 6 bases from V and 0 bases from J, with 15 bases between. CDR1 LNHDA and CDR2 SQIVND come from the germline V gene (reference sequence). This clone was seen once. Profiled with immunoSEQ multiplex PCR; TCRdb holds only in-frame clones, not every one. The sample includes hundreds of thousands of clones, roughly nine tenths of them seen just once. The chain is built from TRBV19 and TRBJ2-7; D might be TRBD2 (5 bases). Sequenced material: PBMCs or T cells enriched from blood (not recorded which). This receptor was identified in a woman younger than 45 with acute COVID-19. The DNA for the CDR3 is TGTGCCAGTAGGACCCGGGGTAGGAACTCCTACGAGCAGTACTTC. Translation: CASRTRGRNSYEQYF.